The rows below give T cell receptor beta chains drawn from one sample of a study of OX40 agonist ivuxolimab in advanced cancers. The assay was immunoSEQ multiplex PCR, and TCRdb's table has in-frame clones only and misses some. The data show roughly 58,000 clones, 65% to 80% seen once. Sequenced here: CD4+ or CD8+ T cells sorted from blood, sampled in a trial of the OX40 agonist ivuxolimab. These receptor sequences come from an adult with an advanced solid tumor such as melanoma, head and neck, liver or kidney cancer. CDR3s include the opening cysteine and the closing phenylalanine or tryptophan. A D gene is named only where the DNA matches it firmly. Size is stated for part of the rows, as once, few or many counts, or as a class when the clone is expanded.

J	D	size	V	DNA	CDR3
TRBJ1-2	-	-	TRBV14	TGTGCCAGCAGCCAAGAACCCCATTATGGCTACACCTTC	CASSQEPHYGYTF
TRBJ2-3	-	once	TRBV10-3	TGTGCCATCAGTGTAAGGGCGGCAGATACGCAGTATTTT	CAISVRAADTQYF
TRBJ2-3	TRBD2	-	TRBV5-4	TGTGCCAGCAGTTTAGGACTAGCGGGACTTTCCACAGATACGCAGTATTTT	CASSLGLAGLSTDTQYF
TRBJ1-1	-	once	TRBV28	TGTGCCAGCTATCTTTCAGGGAACACTGAAGCTTTCTTT	CASYLSGNTEAFF
TRBJ1-2	-	-	TRBV28	TGTGCCAGCAGTCTACAGGTCTATGGCTACACCTTC	CASSLQVYGYTF
TRBJ2-1	TRBD1	-	TRBV6-5	TGTGCCAGCAGGGGGACAGGGGGCGTAAGTAGGATCTTC	CASRGTGGVSRIF
TRBJ2-5	-	-	TRBV6-5	TGTGCCAGCAGTTACTCCCTGACAGGCGGAGGCCAGTACTTC	CASSYSLTGGGQYF
TRBJ1-1	TRBD1	-	TRBV11-3	TGTGCCAGCAGCTTACAGGCAGGGGGAAATATAACTTGTGAAGCTTTCTTT	CASSLQAGGNITCEAFF
TRBJ2-3	-	once	TRBV5-1	TGCGCCAGCAGCTTGGCCGGCGACACAGATACGCAGTATTTT	CASSLAGDTDTQYF
TRBJ2-2	TRBD2	-	TRBV11-2	TGTGCCAGCAGTCTACGGGGACTAGCGACCACCGGGGAGCTGTTTTTT	CASSLRGLATTGELFF
TRBJ2-5	TRBD2	-	TRBV11-2	TGTGCCAGCAGCTTAGGAGGTAGCGGGAGGGCCCCCCACCAAGAGACCCAGTACTTC	CASSLGGSGRAPHQETQYF
TRBJ1-1	-	few	TRBV19	TGTGCCAGTAGTATCGCGGGGCTCGAGGGTCGGGCTTTCTTT	CASSIAGLEGRAFF
TRBJ2-5	-	-	TRBV18	TGTGCCAGCTCACCACCGTCCATGGCAGAGACCCAGTACTTC	CASSPPSMAETQYF
TRBJ1-2	-	-	TRBV9	TGTGCCAGCAGTCGAGTAGCAACCTATCAGGGCTATGGCTACACCTTC	CASSRVATYQGYGYTF
TRBJ1-5	-	-	TRBV29-1	TGCAGCGTTGGGACAGGCAATCAGCCCCAGCATTTT	CSVGTGNQPQHF
TRBJ2-1	-	-	TRBV19	TGTGCCAGTAGTATATACAGGGAAGTTAGGAATGAGCAGTTCTTC	CASSIYREVRNEQFF
TRBJ1-2	-	-	TRBV29-1	TGCAGCGTCAACAGGGATTCTAACTATGGCTACACCTTC	CSVNRDSNYGYTF